The next 2 T cell receptor beta chains were all read from a single sample in a study of a mutant IDH1 vaccine in newly diagnosed glioma. Measured with immunoSEQ multiplex PCR; TCRdb has only the in-frame clones, and not every one. Found here are about 24,000 clones, 65% to 80% of them singletons; the top ten hold about 8.2%. Stated time point: week 11, during vaccination. Alongside topical imiquimod, each dose of vaccine comprised 300 ug of mutant IDH1 20-mer peptide. These receptors' antigens are unknown. The sample was PBMCs, taken from a glioma patient whose treatment included an IDH1 peptide vaccine. These receptors originate from a middle-aged man with glioma.

V and J are TRBV2 and TRBJ1-1, with 9 bases identical to TRBD1. The CDR3 has 14 amino acids. After removal of 6 bases from V and 8 bases from J, the junction contained 10 bases not matched to a gene. Germline loops: CDR1 SNHLY, CDR2 FYNNEI. This CDR3 is CASSLERGTGEAFF. CDR3 nucleotides: TGTGCCAGCAGCCTAGAAAGAGGGACAGGGGAAGCTTTCTTT.

The rearrangement uses TRBV5-1 and TRBJ1-2; D remains ambiguous. The V and J ends lost 6 bases and 7 bases respectively, with 10 bases between them. The CDR3 totals 11 residues. CDR1 SGHRS and CDR2 YFSETQ come from the germline V gene. CDR3 DNA: TGCGCCAGCAACGGAAATAGTGGCTACACCTTC. It is translated as CASNGNSGYTF.